Described below is a single T cell receptor beta chain sequence and its context. Its antigen is currently unknown. The data were taken from a study of blood T cells in healthy people across ages. Alongside a J-beta primer mix, a sample-barcoded 5' primer served in a second PCR lasting about 7 to 12 cycles. MiXCR, applied by TCRdb to the 5' RACE reads, yields one record per CDR3 protein. The table has over 700,000 distinct CDR3 sequences, approximately 55% seen once; the top ten hold approximately 40%. At least 5 micrograms of total RNA were extracted per sample. The V end was cut by 6 bases, the J end by 4 bases, with 10 bases between. This CDR3 comprises 12 residues. Germline V lookup: CDR1 SGHRS, CDR2 YFSETQ. Study conclusions and caveats: Measured against age, TCR beta diversity per million T cells decreased in a roughly linear manner.

Sequenced input: blood. The chain has TRBV5-1 and TRBJ2-5, with no clear D. This clonotype originated in a man older than 75 in good health. In DNA form, the CDR3 reads TGCGCCAGCAAATTTGCAGGAGAGACCCAGTACTTC. This translates into CASKFAGETQYF.